This TCR beta chain emerged from a study of blood T cell repertoires in COVID-19. Study-wide background: Spain, Italy and the United States supplied samples that represented acute and convalescent COVID-19. The analysed material was cDNA or gDNA that came from T cells, B-cell-depleted T cells, or PBMCs.

During active infection, Seattle patients enrolled and were then monitored through disease. Study processing details: Amplifying reference gene primers gave estimates of nucleated cell counts. This table comes from immunoSEQ multiplex PCR, and its TCRdb copy is limited to in-frame clones, with some not included. V and J calls and clone size are copied from that table; D and trimming were computed from the DNA. The sample records under 300,000 clones, approximately 87% being singletons. The table lists this clone with a few counts. This TCR was recovered from a woman in her twenties or thirties with COVID-19, enrolled during active disease. Sequenced sample: peripheral blood.

The CDR3 here is CASSLMRSNTEAFF. Here the CDR3 DNA reads TGTGCCAGCAGTTTAATGAGGTCGAACACTGAAGCTTTCTTT. This chain joins TRBV27 and TRBJ1-1; no definite D call. Trimming pared 2 bases from V and 1 base from J, leaving 8 bases between. Germline CDR1 is MNHEY and CDR2 is SMNVEV (reference sequence). CDR3 size: 14 residues.